The rows below give T cell receptor beta chains drawn from one sample of a study of beta chain features in type 1 diabetes. TCRdb's copy holds only in-frame clones and misses some; the assay was immunoSEQ multiplex PCR. The sample lists 120,000 to 150,000 clones, more than 10% occurring once. Sample: central memory CD4+ T cells from blood. The receptors stem from a man between 18 and 35 years old with type 1 diabetes. Each CDR3 is given with its conserved first and last residue. D genes are given only for firm matches. Some rows mark clone size as missing; the rest say once, few, many or name a class of expanded clone.

clone_size: .; j_call: TRBJ2-1; v_call: TRBV20-1; d_call: .; cdr3_aa: CSARTDEQFF; cdr3_nt: TGCAGTGCTCGGACAGATGAGCAGTTCTTC
clone_size: few; j_call: TRBJ2-3; v_call: TRBV7-2; d_call: .; cdr3_aa: CASSLGGGGRDTQYF; cdr3_nt: TGTGCCAGCAGCTTAGGTGGTGGGGGGCGAGATACGCAGTATTTT
clone_size: .; j_call: TRBJ2-7; v_call: TRBV7-9; d_call: TRBD2; cdr3_aa: CASSLPGLLLNF; cdr3_nt: TGTGCCAGCAGCCTCCCGGGACTACTTTTGAACTTC
clone_size: few; j_call: TRBJ1-2; v_call: TRBV6-1; d_call: .; cdr3_aa: CASSEQAQGSKGGYTF; cdr3_nt: TGTGCCAGCAGTGAACAGGCCCAGGGATCTAAGGGCGGCTACACCTTC
clone_size: few; j_call: TRBJ2-5; v_call: TRBV29-1; d_call: .; cdr3_aa: CSVRLAYQETQYF; cdr3_nt: TGCAGCGTCAGGCTAGCGTACCAAGAGACCCAGTACTTC
clone_size: .; j_call: TRBJ1-2; v_call: TRBV4-1; d_call: .; cdr3_aa: CASSQDNNFGAPYGYTF; cdr3_nt: TGCGCCAGCAGCCAAGATAATAACTTCGGGGCCCCGTATGGCTACACCTTC
clone_size: few; j_call: TRBJ2-1; v_call: TRBV5-1; d_call: .; cdr3_aa: CASSQRQTSSYNEQFF; cdr3_nt: TGCGCCAGCAGCCAGCGACAGACCAGCTCCTACAATGAGCAGTTCTTC
clone_size: few; j_call: TRBJ2-3; v_call: TRBV28; d_call: .; cdr3_aa: CASRESTDTQYF; cdr3_nt: TGTGCCAGCAGAGAGTCCACAGATACGCAGTATTTT
clone_size: few; j_call: TRBJ1-6; v_call: TRBV9; d_call: .; cdr3_aa: CASSAEENSPLHF; cdr3_nt: TGTGCCAGCAGCGCCGAAGAGAATTCACCCCTCCACTTT
clone_size: .; j_call: TRBJ2-3; v_call: TRBV7-2; d_call: TRBD1; cdr3_aa: CASSSGQGVIDTQYF; cdr3_nt: TGTGCCAGCAGCTCTGGACAGGGGGTCATCGATACGCAGTATTTT
clone_size: few; j_call: TRBJ2-6; v_call: TRBV28; d_call: TRBD1; cdr3_aa: CASSSSRTGGPSGANVLTF; cdr3_nt: TGTGCCAGCAGTTCCTCCAGGACAGGGGGACCCTCTGGGGCCAACGTCCTGACTTTC
clone_size: many; j_call: TRBJ2-5; v_call: TRBV7-9; d_call: .; cdr3_aa: CASSVGEETQYF; cdr3_nt: TGTGCCAGCAGCGTGGGGGAAGAGACCCAGTACTTC
clone_size: .; j_call: TRBJ1-1; v_call: TRBV7-2; d_call: .; cdr3_aa: CASSPTHGTEAFF; cdr3_nt: TGTGCCAGCAGCCCGACCCATGGCACTGAAGCTTTCTTT
clone_size: few; j_call: TRBJ1-2; v_call: TRBV4-1; d_call: TRBD1; cdr3_aa: CASSQGLGQGQYGYTF; cdr3_nt: TGCGCCAGCAGCCAAGGGCTGGGACAGGGGCAATATGGCTACACCTTC
clone_size: .; j_call: TRBJ2-7; v_call: TRBV6-6; d_call: .; cdr3_aa: CASKDSSYEQYF; cdr3_nt: TGTGCCAGTAAGGACAGCTCCTACGAGCAGTACTTC
clone_size: .; j_call: TRBJ2-3; v_call: TRBV29-1; d_call: .; cdr3_aa: CSVRRGGFVADTQYF; cdr3_nt: TGCAGCGTTCGCCGTGGGGGGTTTGTGGCAGATACGCAGTATTTT
clone_size: few; j_call: TRBJ2-3; v_call: TRBV4-2; d_call: .; cdr3_aa: CASSQEAGVRADTQYF; cdr3_nt: TGTGCCAGCAGCCAAGAGGCAGGGGTGAGGGCAGATACGCAGTATTTT
clone_size: .; j_call: TRBJ2-3; v_call: TRBV5-1; d_call: TRBD2; cdr3_aa: CASSLAGSGVMGSTDTQYF; cdr3_nt: TGCGCCAGCAGCTTGGCTGGTAGCGGGGTCATGGGGAGCACAGATACGCAGTATTTT
clone_size: few; j_call: TRBJ2-3; v_call: TRBV28; d_call: TRBD1; cdr3_aa: CASSWQQGSGDTQYF; cdr3_nt: TGTGCCAGCAGTTGGCAACAGGGGTCGGGTGATACGCAGTATTTT
clone_size: .; j_call: TRBJ1-4; v_call: TRBV11-2; d_call: .; cdr3_aa: CASSSQREKLFF; cdr3_nt: TGTGCCAGCAGCTCTCAGAGGGAAAAACTGTTTTTT
clone_size: .; j_call: TRBJ1-6; v_call: TRBV30; d_call: .; cdr3_aa: CAWSVPGPGYSPLHF; cdr3_nt: TGTGCCTGGAGTGTACCCGGACCAGGTTACTCACCCCTCCACTTT
clone_size: .; j_call: TRBJ2-4; v_call: TRBV30; d_call: TRBD2; cdr3_aa: CAWSVPERGGNIQYF; cdr3_nt: TGTGCCTGGAGTGTACCTGAGCGGGGGGGAAACATTCAGTACTTC
clone_size: .; j_call: TRBJ2-3; v_call: TRBV5-1; d_call: .; cdr3_aa: CASRTDPSTDTQYF; cdr3_nt: TGCGCCAGCAGAACAGATCCTAGCACAGATACGCAGTATTTT
clone_size: few; j_call: TRBJ2-7; v_call: TRBV15; d_call: .; cdr3_aa: CATSRGTGYEQYF; cdr3_nt: TGTGCCACCAGCAGAGGGACCGGTTACGAGCAGTACTTC
clone_size: few; j_call: TRBJ1-4; v_call: TRBV30; d_call: .; cdr3_aa: CAWARGFGEKLFF; cdr3_nt: TGTGCCTGGGCACGGGGTTTTGGTGAAAAACTGTTTTTT
clone_size: few; j_call: TRBJ1-4; v_call: TRBV6-1; d_call: .; cdr3_aa: CASREEDFANEKLFF; cdr3_nt: TGTGCCAGCAGAGAAGAGGACTTCGCTAATGAAAAACTGTTTTTT
clone_size: .; j_call: TRBJ1-5; v_call: TRBV6-5; d_call: .; cdr3_aa: CASSLGRTSNQPQHF; cdr3_nt: TGTGCCAGCAGTCTCGGACGGACGAGCAATCAGCCCCAGCATTTT
clone_size: .; j_call: TRBJ2-5; v_call: TRBV10-3; d_call: .; cdr3_aa: CAISERREETQYF; cdr3_nt: TGTGCCATCAGTGAGAGGAGGGAAGAGACCCAGTACTTC
clone_size: .; j_call: TRBJ2-3; v_call: TRBV7-2; d_call: .; cdr3_aa: CASSFRSGGTDTQYF; cdr3_nt: TGTGCCAGCAGCTTCCGCAGTGGCGGCACAGATACGCAGTATTTT
clone_size: few; j_call: TRBJ1-1; v_call: TRBV28; d_call: .; cdr3_aa: CASSSAGQVNTEAFF; cdr3_nt: TGTGCCAGCAGTTCGGCCGGGCAGGTGAACACTGAAGCTTTCTTT
clone_size: many; j_call: TRBJ2-3; v_call: TRBV2; d_call: .; cdr3_aa: CASREQGATDTQYF; cdr3_nt: TGTGCCAGCAGGGAACAGGGAGCCACAGATACGCAGTATTTT
clone_size: once; j_call: TRBJ2-1; v_call: TRBV7-9; d_call: .; cdr3_aa: CASSFQNGEQFF; cdr3_nt: TGTGCCAGCAGCTTCCAAAACGGTGAGCAGTTCTTC
clone_size: .; j_call: TRBJ1-5; v_call: TRBV2; d_call: .; cdr3_aa: CASTMAGAGRGDQPQHF; cdr3_nt: TGTGCCAGCACGATGGCGGGAGCGGGGAGAGGTGATCAGCCCCAGCATTTT
clone_size: .; j_call: TRBJ2-3; v_call: TRBV30; d_call: TRBD2; cdr3_aa: CAWSRRSGGADTQYF; cdr3_nt: TGTGCCTGGAGCCGACGGAGCGGGGGGGCCGATACGCAGTATTTT
clone_size: few; j_call: TRBJ1-4; v_call: TRBV29-1; d_call: .; cdr3_aa: CSVEVTNEKLFF; cdr3_nt: TGCAGCGTTGAAGTAACTAATGAAAAACTGTTTTTT
clone_size: few; j_call: TRBJ1-1; v_call: TRBV4-1; d_call: .; cdr3_aa: CASSSLTMNTEAFF; cdr3_nt: TGCGCCAGCAGCTCCTTAACCATGAACACTGAAGCTTTCTTT
clone_size: .; j_call: TRBJ1-1; v_call: TRBV30; d_call: .; cdr3_aa: CAWSHQGPTEAFF; cdr3_nt: TGTGCCTGGAGTCATCAGGGCCCCACTGAAGCTTTCTTT
clone_size: .; j_call: TRBJ2-2; v_call: TRBV5-1; d_call: .; cdr3_aa: CASSLVQGGLVGELFF; cdr3_nt: TGCGCCAGCAGCCTGGTCCAGGGCGGACTCGTCGGGGAGCTGTTTTTT
clone_size: few; j_call: TRBJ1-2; v_call: TRBV5-4; d_call: .; cdr3_aa: CASSFTGGSYGYTF; cdr3_nt: TGTGCCAGCAGCTTCACGGGTGGGAGCTATGGCTACACCTTC
clone_size: few; j_call: TRBJ1-2; v_call: TRBV6-4; d_call: TRBD1; cdr3_aa: CASSDSRTGVGYTF; cdr3_nt: TGTGCCAGCAGTGACTCGCGGACAGGGGTTGGCTACACCTTC
clone_size: once; j_call: TRBJ2-3; v_call: TRBV7-9; d_call: TRBD1; cdr3_aa: CASSLGTGGPTDTQYF; cdr3_nt: TGTGCCAGCAGCTTAGGTACAGGGGGCCCCACAGATACGCAGTATTTT
clone_size: .; j_call: TRBJ2-7; v_call: TRBV2; d_call: .; cdr3_aa: CASSTTYEQYF; cdr3_nt: TGTGCCAGCAGTACGACCTACGAGCAGTACTTC